Below are 11 T cell receptor beta chains sequenced from a single sample in a study of T cell responses to AZD1222 COVID-19 vaccine. Only in-frame clones appear in the TCRdb table, and some are missing; sequencing was by immunoSEQ multiplex PCR. The table includes roughly 110,000 clones, about 90% detected once. Sequences were derived from peripheral blood, sampled on day 0 of AZD1222 vaccination. Source of these receptors: an adult in good health.

The rearrangement uses TRBV19 and TRBJ2-7; D call uncertain. Trimming shortened V by 5 bases and J by 0 bases, and 8 bases separated the two germline ends. The germline V gene has CDR1 LNHDA and CDR2 SQIVND (reference sequence). The CDR3 is 13 residues long. CDR3 amino acids: CASSVESSYEQYF. The CDR3 nucleotides are TGTGCCAGTAGTGTGGAAAGCTCCTACGAGCAGTACTTC.

This clone occurred once. This sequence joins TRBV9 and TRBJ2-3; TRBD1 matches 7 bases. The germline V gene encodes CDR1 SGDLS and CDR2 YYNGEE. Unmatched junction bases numbered 15, after V lost 4 bases and J lost 4 bases. The CDR3 has 17 residues. The CDR3 spells CASSPSPAGGYADTQYF. CDR3 nucleotides: TGTGCCAGCAGCCCCTCCCCTGCAGGGGGATATGCAGATACGCAGTATTTT.

The V call is TRBV6-5, the J call TRBJ2-7, with D perhaps assigned TRBD1 or TRBD2 (6 bases each). The ends were cut back, 6 bases at V and 7 bases at J, with 19 bases in the middle. The CDR3 is 14 residues long. Germline-derived CDR1 and CDR2 are MNHEY and SVGAGI. CDR3 sequence (DNA): TGTGCCAGCAGCCCCCCGGGGGCACCTTCTGAGCAGTACTTC. It specifies CASSPPGAPSEQYF.

The DNA of the CDR3 is TGTGCCAGCAGCCTTACAGGGGAGGGTGGCTACACCTTC. It specifies CASSLTGEGGYTF. The rearrangement joins TRBV6-5 to TRBJ1-2; 7 nucleotides line up with TRBD1. The CDR3 consists of 13 residues. Germline V gene lookup returns CDR1 MNHEY and CDR2 SVGAGI. J gave up 7 bases and V 6 bases, and 8 bases lay outside the gene matches.

The CDR3 sequence: CASSPRGASEPQFF. In nucleotides, the CDR3 is TGTGCCAGCAGCCCCCGGGGCGCTTCGGAGCCTCAGTTCTTC. This chain connects TRBV9 to TRBJ2-1; D may correspond to TRBD1 or TRBD2 (5 bases each). Per the germline V gene, CDR1 is SGDLS and CDR2 is YYNGEE. The CDR3 is 14 amino acids. Trimming took 4 bases from V and 13 from J, leaving 21 bases between them.

The V call is TRBV5-1, the J call TRBJ1-1; D might be TRBD1 (5 bases). CDR1 is SGHRS and CDR2 is YFSETQ in the germline V gene. V was pared by 2 bases and J by 1 base, with 6 bases between. This CDR3 has 13 amino acids. CDR3 sequence (DNA): TGCGCCAGCAGCTTCGGGGCGAACACTGAAGCTTTCTTT. Residues: CASSFGANTEAFF.

V gene TRBV5-1 combines with J gene TRBJ1-3, with 8 bases matching TRBD1. This CDR3 is 16 amino acids long. Germline V gives CDR1 SGHRS, CDR2 YFSETQ. The V segment lost 4 bases and the J segment 0 bases; nucleotides outside the gene matches: 6. CDR3: CASSLNRGNSGNTIYF. Written as DNA, the CDR3 is TGCGCCAGCAGCCTTAACAGGGGGAACTCTGGAAACACCATATATTTT.

V gene TRBV27 combines with J gene TRBJ1-2; 8 positions agree with TRBD1. V was pared by 5 bases and J by 4 bases, with 6 bases of the junction left unmatched. The CDR3 consists of 14 residues. Germline assignment: CDR1 MNHEY and CDR2 SMNVEV (reference sequence). In DNA, the CDR3 is TGTGCCAGCAGTCAATATGACAGGGGCTATGGCTACACCTTC. Amino acids: CASSQYDRGYGYTF.

This chain connects TRBV9 to TRBJ1-3; a weak D match, TRBD1 (6 bases). V lost 3 bases to trimming and J lost 0 bases, with 16 bases between them. Germline V gene sequence: CDR1 SGDLS, CDR2 YYNGEE. The CDR3 contains 17 residues. As DNA, the CDR3 is TGTGCCAGCAGCGCAGAAGACAGGACCATCTCTGGAAACACCATATATTTT. This gives the protein CASSAEDRTISGNTIYF.

The V call is TRBV6-1, the J call TRBJ2-1; tentative D call: TRBD2 (5 bases). CDR1 is MNHNS, CDR2 SASEGT, per germline. CDR3 length equals 17 residues. V was cut by 4 bases and J by 7 bases, with 23 bases left in between. CDR3 DNA sequence: TGTGCCAGCAGTGTGGCCCTCCCCGGAGGCACTAGAAATGAGCAGTTCTTC. Protein sequence: CASSVALPGGTRNEQFF.

This clone was seen a handful of times. This chain joins TRBV5-5 and TRBJ1-4; D is uncertain. V lost 2 bases and J lost 8, with 4 bases in between. This CDR3 spans 11 amino acids. Germline V gene data show CDR1 as SGHKS and CDR2 as YYEKEE (reference sequence). CDR3 DNA sequence: TGTGCCAGCAGCTTATCGGAAAAACTGTTTTTT. This translates into CASSLSEKLFF.